The present T cell receptor beta chain was sequenced within a study of T cell repertoires in cytomegalovirus infection. This clonotype was found a few times. Germline V CDR1 and CDR2: DFQATT, SNEGSKA (reference sequence). V lost 5 bases and J lost 3; bases outside the gene matches: 4. CDR3 length equals 14 residues. Each CDR3 protein is one row after TCRdb ran MiXCR on the reads. Seen here are roughly 280,000 distinct CDR3 sequences, roughly 9.1% observed once, and the top ten hold about 14%. Sequencing was done on a sample of PBMCs. This TCR derives from a human donor in good health (CMV status not recorded). Some clones in this sample may be carry-over from other donors' samples. The rearrangement joins TRBV20-1 to TRBJ2-1; 10 bases match TRBD2. CDR3 in amino acids: CSALLAGDYNEQFF. The DNA for the CDR3 is TGCAGTGCTTTGCTAGCGGGAGACTACAATGAGCAGTTCTTC.